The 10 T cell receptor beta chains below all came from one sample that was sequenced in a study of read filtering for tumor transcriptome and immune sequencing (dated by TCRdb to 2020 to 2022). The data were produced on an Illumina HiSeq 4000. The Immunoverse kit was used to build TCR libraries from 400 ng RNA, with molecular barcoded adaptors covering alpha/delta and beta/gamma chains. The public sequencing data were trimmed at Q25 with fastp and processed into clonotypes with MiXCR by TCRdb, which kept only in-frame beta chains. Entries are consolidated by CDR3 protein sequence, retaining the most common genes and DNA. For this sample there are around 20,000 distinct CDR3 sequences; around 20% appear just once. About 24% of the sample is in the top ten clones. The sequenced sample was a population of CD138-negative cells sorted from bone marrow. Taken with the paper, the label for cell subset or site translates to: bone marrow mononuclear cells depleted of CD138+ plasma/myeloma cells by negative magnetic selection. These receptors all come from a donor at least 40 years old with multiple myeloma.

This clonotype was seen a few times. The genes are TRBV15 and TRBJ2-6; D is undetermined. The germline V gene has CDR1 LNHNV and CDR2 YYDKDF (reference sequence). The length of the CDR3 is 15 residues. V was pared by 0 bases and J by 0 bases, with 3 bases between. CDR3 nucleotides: TGTGCCACCAGCAGAGACAACTCTGGGGCCAACGTCCTGACTTTC. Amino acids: CATSRDNSGANVLTF.

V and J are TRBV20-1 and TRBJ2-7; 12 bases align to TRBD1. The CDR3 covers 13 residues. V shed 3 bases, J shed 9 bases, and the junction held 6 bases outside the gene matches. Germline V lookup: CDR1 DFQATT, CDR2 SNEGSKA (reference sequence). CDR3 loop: CSARGQGADGQYF. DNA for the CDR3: TGCAGTGCTAGGGGACAGGGGGCGGACGGGCAGTACTTC.

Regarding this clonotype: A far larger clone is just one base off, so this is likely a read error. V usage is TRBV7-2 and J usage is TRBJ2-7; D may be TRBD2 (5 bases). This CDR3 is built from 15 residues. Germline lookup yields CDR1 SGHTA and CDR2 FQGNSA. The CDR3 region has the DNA TGTGCCAGCAGCTTAGGGACTGGAACGACCTACGAGCGGTACTTC. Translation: CASSLGTGTTYERYF.

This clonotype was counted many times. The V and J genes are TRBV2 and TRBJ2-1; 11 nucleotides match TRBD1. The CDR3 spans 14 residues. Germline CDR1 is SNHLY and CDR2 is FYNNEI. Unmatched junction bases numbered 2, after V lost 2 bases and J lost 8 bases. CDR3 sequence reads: CASSERTGGYEQFF. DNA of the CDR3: TGTGCCAGCAGTGAACGGACAGGGGGCTATGAGCAGTTCTTC. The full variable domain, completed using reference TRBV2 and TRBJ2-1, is EPEVTQTPSHQVTQMGQEVILRCVPISNHLYFYWYRQILGQKVEFLVSFYNNEISEKSEIFDDQFSVERPDGSNFTLKIRSTKLEDSAMYFCASSERTGGYEQFFGPGTRLTVL.

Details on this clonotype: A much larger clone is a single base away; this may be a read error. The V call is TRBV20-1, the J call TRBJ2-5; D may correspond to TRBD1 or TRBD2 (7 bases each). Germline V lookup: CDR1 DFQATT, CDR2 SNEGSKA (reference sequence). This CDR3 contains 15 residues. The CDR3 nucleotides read TGCAGTGCTAGAGCGGGGGGACAGAATCAAGGGACCCAGTACTTC. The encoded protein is CSARAGGQNQGTQYF.

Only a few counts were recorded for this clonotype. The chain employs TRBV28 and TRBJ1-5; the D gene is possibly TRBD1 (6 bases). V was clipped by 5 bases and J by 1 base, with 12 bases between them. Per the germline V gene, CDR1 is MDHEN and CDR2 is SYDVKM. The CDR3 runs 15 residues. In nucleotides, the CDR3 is TGTGCCAGCAGTAAACAGGGTCCAAGCAATCAGCCCCAGCATTTT. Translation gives CASSKQGPSNQPQHF.

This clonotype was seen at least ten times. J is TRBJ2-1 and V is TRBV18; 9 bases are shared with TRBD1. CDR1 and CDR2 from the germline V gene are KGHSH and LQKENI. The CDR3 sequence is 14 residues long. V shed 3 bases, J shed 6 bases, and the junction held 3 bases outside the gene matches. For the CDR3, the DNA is TGTGCCAGCTCACCCTTACAGGGGGCCAATGAGCAGTTCTTC. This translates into CASSPLQGANEQFF.

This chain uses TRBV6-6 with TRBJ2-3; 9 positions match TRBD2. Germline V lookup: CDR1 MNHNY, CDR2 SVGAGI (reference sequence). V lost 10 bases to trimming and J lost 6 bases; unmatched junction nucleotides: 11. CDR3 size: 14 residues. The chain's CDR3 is CATHDSGSMDTQYF. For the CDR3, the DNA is TGTGCCACCCACGATAGCGGGAGTATGGATACGCAGTATTTT.

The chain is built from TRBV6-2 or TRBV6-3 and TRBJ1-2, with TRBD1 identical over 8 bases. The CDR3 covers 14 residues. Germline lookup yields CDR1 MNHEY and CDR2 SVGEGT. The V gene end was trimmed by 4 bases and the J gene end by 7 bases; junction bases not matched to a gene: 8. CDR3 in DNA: TGTGCCAGCAGTTTTCAAGACAGGGGAGTTGGCTACACCTTC. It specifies CASSFQDRGVGYTF.

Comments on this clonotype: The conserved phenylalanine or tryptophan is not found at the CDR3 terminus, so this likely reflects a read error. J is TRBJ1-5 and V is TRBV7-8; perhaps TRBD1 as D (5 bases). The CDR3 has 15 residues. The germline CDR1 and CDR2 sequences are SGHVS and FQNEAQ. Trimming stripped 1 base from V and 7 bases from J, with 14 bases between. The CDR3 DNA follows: TGTGCCAGCAGCTTAGTGGCAGCGCAGGGACAGCCCCAGCATCTT. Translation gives CASSLVAAQGQPQHL.